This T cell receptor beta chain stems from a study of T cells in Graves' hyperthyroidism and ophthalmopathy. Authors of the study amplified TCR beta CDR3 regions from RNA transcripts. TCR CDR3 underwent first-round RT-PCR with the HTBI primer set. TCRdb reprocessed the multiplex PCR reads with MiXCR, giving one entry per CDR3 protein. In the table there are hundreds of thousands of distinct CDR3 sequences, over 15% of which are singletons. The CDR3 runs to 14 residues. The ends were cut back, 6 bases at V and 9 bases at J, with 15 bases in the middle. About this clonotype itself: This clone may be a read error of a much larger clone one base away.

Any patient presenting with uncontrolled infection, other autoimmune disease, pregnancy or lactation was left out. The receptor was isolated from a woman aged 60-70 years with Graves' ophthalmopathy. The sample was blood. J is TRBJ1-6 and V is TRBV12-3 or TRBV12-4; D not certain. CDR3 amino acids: CASSPRGPGSPLHF. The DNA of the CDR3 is TGTGCCAGCAGCCCTCGAGGGCCCGGTTCACCCCTCCACTTT.